The 28 T cell receptor beta chains reported below all come from one sample, sequenced in a study of blood T cell repertoires in COVID-19. Profiling relied on immunoSEQ multiplex PCR, and the TCRdb table lists in-frame clones only, not all of them. The sample comprises tens of thousands of clones, roughly four fifths of which are singletons, and about a tenth rests with the top ten. Sequencing used peripheral blood. These receptors were taken from a man between 50 and 59 years old with COVID-19, enrolled during active disease.

This chain links TRBV28 with TRBJ2-1; no clear D. This CDR3 contains 14 residues. In germline, CDR1 is MDHEN, CDR2 SYDVKM. Between the trimmed V and J ends, which lost 2 bases and 3 bases, there was a span of 8 bases. The CDR3 is CASSLLGLYNEQFF. Written as DNA, the CDR3 is TGTGCCAGCAGTTTACTAGGTCTCTACAATGAGCAGTTCTTC.

V usage is TRBV29-1 and J usage is TRBJ2-7, with TRBD1 matching over 9 bases. The CDR3 is made up of 12 amino acids. Looked up from germline, CDR1 is SQVTM and CDR2 is ANQGSEA. CDR3 sequence (DNA): TGCAGATCCGGGACAGGGTCCCACGAGCAGTACTTC. Translating it yields CRSGTGSHEQYF.

The CDR3 protein is CAIKQRDTDTQYF. The CDR3 nucleotides read TGTGCCATCAAACAGCGGGACACAGATACGCAGTATTTT. This chain uses TRBV10-3 with TRBJ2-3; 7 bases fit TRBD2. V lost 7 bases and J lost 2; bases outside the gene matches: 3. The CDR3 has 13 amino acids. The germline V gene has CDR1 ENHRY and CDR2 SYGVKD.

The chain recombines TRBV19 with TRBJ2-1, with 15 bases lining up with TRBD2. The CDR3 is 16 residues long. CDR1 and CDR2 from the germline V gene are LNHDA and SQIVND (reference sequence). V was pared by 7 bases and J by 7 bases, with 8 bases of the junction left unmatched. The CDR3 DNA follows: TGTGCCAGTACCTGGACTAGCGGGAGGGGAGGGAATGAGCAGTTCTTC. This translates into CASTWTSGRGGNEQFF. The full variable domain, with the rest looked up from reference TRBV19 and TRBJ2-1, is DGGITQSPKYLFRKEGQNVTLSCEQNLNHDAMYWYRQDPGQGLRLIYYSQIVNDFQKGDIAEGYSVSREKKESFPLTVTSAQKNPTAFYLCASTWTSGRGGNEQFFGPGTRLTVL.

The table lists this clone with a count of one. V gene TRBV27 combines with J gene TRBJ2-7; D is possibly TRBD1 (6 bases). Germline V gives CDR1 MNHEY, CDR2 SMNVEV (reference sequence). Trimming stripped 2 bases from V and 3 bases from J, with 11 bases between. There are 14 residues in the CDR3. As DNA, the CDR3 is TGTGCCAGCAGTTTACCCGGGACACTCTACGAGCAGTACTTC. It translates to CASSLPGTLYEQYF.

The chain links TRBV9 to TRBJ2-2, with D perhaps TRBD2 (6 bases). Germline loops: CDR1 SGDLS, CDR2 YYNGEE. The V end was cut by 2 bases, the J end by 1 base, with 9 bases between. The CDR3 loop spans 15 amino acids. The CDR3 sequence: CASSVQAGNTGELFF. CDR3 sequence (DNA): TGTGCCAGCAGCGTCCAAGCGGGGAACACCGGGGAGCTGTTTTTT.

The gene calls are TRBV7-9 and TRBJ1-4, with 9 bases lining up with TRBD1. V lost 5 bases to trimming and J lost 3 bases; unmatched junction nucleotides: 7. The CDR3 loop spans 16 amino acids. Germline V lookup: CDR1 SEHNR, CDR2 FQNEAQ (reference sequence). CDR3 bases: TGTGCCAGCAGCCCCAGGGGACAGGGAGCTAATGAAAAACTGTTTTTT. It encodes CASSPRGQGANEKLFF.

The chain uses TRBV4-1 and TRBJ2-3, with no clear D. This CDR3 has 13 amino acids. V gave up 2 bases and J gave up 2 bases, with 5 bases separating them. CDR1 and CDR2 from the germline V gene are MGHRA and YSYEKL. Written as DNA, the CDR3 is TGCGCCAGCAGCCAAACTTCCACAGATACGCAGTATTTT. This gives the protein CASSQTSTDTQYF.

V is TRBV3-1 (or the pseudogene TRBV3-2) and J is TRBJ1-5, with D unresolved. Germline CDR1 and CDR2: LGHDT and YNNKEL (reference sequence). Trimming removed 1 base from V and 2 bases from J, with 9 bases in between. CDR3 length: 15 residues. DNA for the CDR3: TGTGCCAGCAGCCAAGGCCGGGGTGGCAATCAGCCCCAGCATTTT. Translation gives CASSQGRGGNQPQHF.

This rearrangement joins TRBV4-2 to TRBJ1-2, with D unresolved. The V and J ends lost 1 base and 4 bases respectively, with 4 bases between them. CDR1 and CDR2 (germline): LGHNA, YNFKEQ. The CDR3 spans 12 residues. The CDR3 nucleotides are TGTGCCAGCAGCCAAGCTAGCTATGGCTACACCTTC. Amino acids: CASSQASYGYTF.

This sequence joins TRBV19 and TRBJ1-5; D remains ambiguous. The CDR3 consists of 13 residues. V was pared by 5 bases and J by 3 bases, with 8 bases between. Germline V CDR1 and CDR2: LNHDA, SQIVND (reference sequence). CDR3 amino acids: CASSQEFNQPQHF. The CDR3 DNA follows: TGTGCCAGTAGTCAGGAATTCAATCAGCCCCAGCATTTT.

The rearrangement uses TRBV7-3 and TRBJ2-6; possibly TRBD2 for D (6 bases). The V gene lost 2 bases and the J gene lost 0 bases, with 14 bases spanning the gap. The CDR3 runs to 18 residues. The germline gives CDR1 SGHTA, CDR2 FQGTGA. The CDR3 DNA sequence: TGTGCCAGCAGCTTAGGCTCCCGGGGGACCTCTGGGGCCAACGTCCTGACTTTC. Translated, it gives CASSLGSRGTSGANVLTF. The full variable domain, its missing parts supplied by reference TRBV7-3 and TRBJ2-6, is GAGVSQTPSNKVTEKGKYVELRCDPISGHTALYWYRQSLGQGPEFLIYFQGTGAADDSGLPNDRFFAVRPEGSVSTLKIQRTERGDSAVYLCASSLGSRGTSGANVLTFGAGSRLTVL.

The rearrangement links TRBV10-1 to TRBJ2-7; D perhaps matches TRBD2 (5 bases). Germline values: CDR1 WNHNN, CDR2 SYGVQD (reference sequence). The CDR3 loop spans 14 amino acids. V lost 3 bases and J 3 bases, leaving 12 bases between the germline ends. The CDR3 loop is CASSDVSGIYEQYF. In nucleotides, the CDR3 is TGCGCCAGCAGTGATGTGTCCGGGATCTACGAGCAGTACTTC.

V is TRBV10-3 and J is TRBJ2-6, with unresolved D. V was shortened by 1 base and J by 0 bases, with 4 bases between the two germline ends. The CDR3 covers 15 residues. Germline lookup yields CDR1 ENHRY and CDR2 SYGVKD. CDR3 loop: CAISELASGANVLTF. Here the CDR3 DNA reads TGTGCCATCAGTGAGTTGGCCTCTGGGGCCAACGTCCTGACTTTC.

This clone was seen once. The chain couples TRBV13 to TRBJ2-7, with D perhaps matching TRBD2 (6 bases). Trimming took 2 bases from V and 0 from J, leaving 14 bases between them. The CDR3 has 16 residues. Germline CDR1 reads PRHDT; CDR2 reads FYEKMQ (reference sequence). The DNA for the CDR3 is TGTGCCAGCAGCTTACAACGGGCCGGGAGCTCCTACGAGCAGTACTTC. Translating it yields CASSLQRAGSSYEQYF.

The chain is built from TRBV3-1 (or the pseudogene TRBV3-2) and TRBJ1-1, with a tentative D call TRBD1 (5 bases). The CDR3 has 13 residues. Germline CDR1 reads LGHDT; CDR2 reads YNNKEL (reference sequence). The ends were cut back, 4 bases at V and 6 bases at J, with 12 bases in the middle. DNA for the CDR3: TGTGCCAGCAGCCTCTCGGGGGGGGCTGAAGCTTTCTTT. Its translation is CASSLSGGAEAFF.

The genes are TRBV4-3 and TRBJ2-1; 7 bases are a match to TRBD1. The junction had 4 bases not matched to a gene; V was cut back by 4 bases and J by 4 bases. Germline V gives CDR1 LGHNA, CDR2 YSLEER. The CDR3 is made up of 14 amino acids. The CDR3 is CASSPRQGYNEQFF. DNA of the CDR3: TGCGCCAGCAGCCCCAGACAGGGTTACAATGAGCAGTTCTTC.

This rearrangement joins TRBV29-1 to TRBJ1-2; no definite D call. V lost 1 base, J lost 6 bases, and 12 bases lay in between. Germline values: CDR1 SQVTM, CDR2 ANQGSEA. The CDR3 spans 13 residues. The CDR3 DNA sequence: TGCAGCGTTGAAGTGACCAGGTATAATGGCTACACCTTC. Residues: CSVEVTRYNGYTF.

This chain joins TRBV28 and TRBJ1-5; D may be TRBD1 (5 bases). The CDR3 contains 12 residues. The germline gives CDR1 MDHEN, CDR2 SYDVKM. This CDR3 reads CVTGDSNQPQHF. CDR3 sequence (DNA): TGTGTTACGGGGGATAGCAATCAGCCCCAGCATTTT.

The chain combines TRBV9 with TRBJ2-1; D is possibly TRBD2 (6 bases). The CDR3 totals 16 residues. CDR1 and CDR2 from the germline V gene are SGDLS and YYNGEE. V lost 0 bases and J lost 5, with 15 bases in between. DNA of the CDR3: TGTGCCAGCAGCGTAGGCTTAGCGGACTACAACAATGAGCAGTTCTTC. Translation gives CASSVGLADYNNEQFF.

The V gene is TRBV18, the J gene TRBJ2-5, with D tentatively TRBD1 (6 bases). The V and J ends lost 6 bases and 0 bases respectively, with 11 bases between them. The CDR3 contains 14 residues. Germline V CDR1 and CDR2: KGHSH, LQKENI. CDR3 bases: TGTGCCAGCTCGTTCCGGGACAACCAAGAGACCCAGTACTTC. Amino acids: CASSFRDNQETQYF.

The chain couples TRBV5-1 to TRBJ1-1, with a weak D call TRBD1 (6 bases). Trimming shortened V by 4 bases and J by 2 bases, and 12 bases separated the two germline ends. This CDR3 spans 14 amino acids. Per germline, CDR1 SGHRS and CDR2 YFSETQ. DNA of the CDR3: TGCGCCAGCAGCGCGGACAGCTTTAACACTGAAGCTTTCTTT. As protein: CASSADSFNTEAFF.

This sequence joins TRBV10-3 and TRBJ1-1; D gene unclear. V dropped 9 bases and J dropped 2 bases, with 7 bases sitting between them. The CDR3 covers 11 residues. Germline CDR1 and CDR2: ENHRY and SYGVKD. The CDR3 DNA sequence: TGTGCCATACGAGGAAACACTGAAGCTTTCTTT. This codes for CAIRGNTEAFF.

This clone was counted between two and nine times. The V gene is TRBV6-1, the J gene TRBJ1-4; no reliable D call. CDR3 length equals 14 residues. Per the germline V gene, CDR1 is MNHNS and CDR2 is SASEGT. Trimming took off 0 bases at V and 5 bases at J, with 7 bases between the two ends. The CDR3 region has the DNA TGTGCCAGCAGTGAAGCGGGAGGAAATGAAAAACTGTTTTTT. It translates to CASSEAGGNEKLFF.

The chain uses TRBV5-5 and TRBJ2-1; TRBD1 is a possible D gene (6 bases). V lost 0 bases to trimming and J lost 5 bases, with 15 bases between them. Germline CDR1 SGHKS, CDR2 YYEKEE (reference sequence). This CDR3 comprises 16 residues. This CDR3 is CASSLGLRTDHNEQFF. The CDR3 coding sequence is TGTGCCAGCAGCTTGGGATTGCGGACAGACCACAATGAGCAGTTCTTC.

In DNA form, the CDR3 reads TGCGCCAGCAGCCCTCGCGTGGGCACAGGGGGCCTGTACGAGCAGTACTTC. As protein: CASSPRVGTGGLYEQYF. This chain connects TRBV4-1 to TRBJ2-7, with TRBD1 identical over 9 bases. The J segment lost 4 bases and the V segment lost 4 bases, leaving 14 bases of the junction unmatched. CDR1 is MGHRA and CDR2 is YSYEKL in the germline V gene. This CDR3 region has 17 residues.

J is TRBJ1-1 and V is TRBV14; no definite D call. V was pared by 1 base and J by 9 bases, with 15 bases between. Germline V gives CDR1 SGHDN, CDR2 FVKESK. The CDR3 consists of 14 residues. CDR3 protein: CASSQGVAGGKAFF. CDR3 bases: TGTGCCAGCAGCCAAGGGGTTGCGGGAGGGAAAGCTTTCTTT. Looking up the rest from reference TRBV14 and TRBJ1-1 gives the full variable domain: EAGVTQFPSHSVIEKGQTVTLRCDPISGHDNLYWYRRVMGKEIKFLLHFVKESKQDESGMPNNRFLAERTGGTYSTLKVQPAELEDSGVYFCASSQGVAGGKAFFGQGTRLTVV.

DNA for the CDR3: TGTGCCACCAGCAGAGATAATTCGGGGGGAGGTGGCTACACCTTC. Protein sequence: CATSRDNSGGGGYTF. The chain carries TRBV15 and TRBJ1-2, with a tentative D call TRBD1 (5 bases). V lost 0 bases to trimming and J lost 7 bases, with 15 bases between them. The length of the CDR3 is 15 residues. CDR1 is LNHNV and CDR2 is YYDKDF in the germline V gene (reference sequence).